These T cell receptor beta chains were read from a single sample in a study of post-analysis software for immune sequencing data. One entry per CDR3 protein, called by TCRdb with MiXCR from the PCR reads. The sample holds roughly 160,000 distinct CDR3 sequences; around 34% are singletons and the top ten take 28%. The sample in question was blood, obtained after autologous hematopoietic stem cell transplantation. Source of these receptors: a girl aged 5-17 years with multiple sclerosis. The CDR3 runs from the conserved cysteine through the conserved F or W. Fields, in order: V gene, D gene, J gene, clone size, CDR3 protein, CDR3 DNA. D genes are given only for firm matches. Clone size is shown for a subset of rows, as once, few, many or a class of expanded clone.

>TRBV11-1|TRBD2|TRBJ2-5|.
CASSLHLTGTTQETQYF
TGTGCCAGCAGCCTTCACCTGACCGGGACTACACAAGAGACCCAGTACTTC
>TRBV6-2/TRBV6-3|TRBD1|TRBJ2-1|few
CASKPQGDRLGNEQFF
TGTGCCAGCAAGCCCCAGGGGGACAGGCTCGGCAATGAGCAGTTCTTC
>TRBV7-2|TRBD2|TRBJ2-7|.
CASHWREGPYEQYF
TGTGCCAGCCACTGGCGGGAGGGACCCTACGAGCAGTACTTC
>TRBV12-3/TRBV12-4|.|TRBJ1-5|few
CASSHSYSNQPQHF
TGTGCCAGCAGTCACAGTTATAGCAATCAGCCCCAGCATTTT
>TRBV20-1|TRBD2|TRBJ2-5|many
CSATSAGVRETQYF
TGCAGTGCCACCTCAGCGGGAGTCAGAGAGACCCAGTACTTC
>TRBV2|.|TRBJ2-5|few
CASSDPGYEETQYF
TGTGCCAGCAGTGATCCGGGGTACGAAGAGACCCAGTACTTC
>TRBV5-1|TRBD1|TRBJ1-2|.
CASSLASTPTGDGYTF
TGCGCCAGCAGCTTGGCCTCAACTCCAACAGGGGATGGCTACACCTTC
>TRBV7-8|TRBD1|TRBJ2-7|.
CASSLVLDRFHEQYF
TGTGCCAGCAGCTTAGTTCTGGACAGGTTCCACGAGCAGTACTTC
>TRBV7-2|.|TRBJ2-7|once
CASSLAGRQAIYEQDF
TGTGCCAGCAGCTTGGCAGGTCGACAGGCGATCTACGAGCAGGACTTC
>TRBV7-2|TRBD2|TRBJ2-7|many
CASSLTSAGPYEQYF
TGTGCCAGCAGCTTAACTAGCGCAGGCCCCTACGAGCAGTACTTC
>TRBV20-1|TRBD2|TRBJ2-1|.
CSARSGLAYNEQFF
TGCAGTGCTAGGTCGGGACTAGCCTACAATGAGCAGTTCTTC
>TRBV29-1|.|TRBJ2-3|few
CSGSPGTPRTDTQYF
TGCAGCGGATCACCCGGGACTCCCCGGACAGATACGCAGTATTTT
>TRBV2|.|TRBJ2-1|few
CASNPGAGSYNEQFF
TGTGCCAGCAACCCGGGGGCAGGCTCCTACAATGAGCAGTTCTTC
>TRBV20-1|TRBD1|TRBJ2-5|few
CSARVQGAKTQYF
TGCAGTGCTAGAGTGCAGGGGGCAAAGACCCAGTACTTC
>TRBV5-1|TRBD2|TRBJ2-1|.
CASSFRTRDEQFF
TGCGCCAGCAGCTTCCGGACTAGAGATGAGCAGTTCTTC
>TRBV30|TRBD2|TRBJ2-7|.
CAWSGGGRAGSYNEQYF
TGTGCCTGGAGTGGTGGCGGGAGGGCCGGGTCCTACAATGAGCAGTACTTC
>TRBV4-1|.|TRBJ2-3|many
CASSQVRTDTQYF
TGCGCCAGCAGCCAAGTCCGGACGGATACGCAGTATTTT
>TRBV7-8|.|TRBJ1-4|few
CASSFLPGTANEKLFF
TGTGCCAGCAGCTTTCTACCCGGGACCGCTAATGAAAAACTGTTTTTT
>TRBV25-1|.|TRBJ1-4|.
CASSEYLVGNEKLFF
TGTGCCAGCAGTGAATATCTCGTTGGGAATGAAAAACTGTTTTTT
>TRBV11-3|TRBD1|TRBJ2-1|few
CASSPGQGYNEQFF
TGTGCCAGCAGCCCGGGACAGGGTTACAATGAGCAGTTCTTC
>TRBV7-3|.|TRBJ2-3|.
CASSLLGGSTDTQYF
TGTGCCAGCAGCTTATTAGGGGGGTCGACAGATACGCAGTATTTT
>TRBV29-1|.|TRBJ2-3|few
CSVHIIELHTQYF
TGCAGCGTCCACATTATCGAGCTGCATACGCAGTATTTT
>TRBV19|TRBD2|TRBJ2-7|.
CASSQAGTSHEQYF
TGTGCCAGTAGCCAAGCAGGGACTAGTCACGAGCAGTACTTC
>TRBV24-1|TRBD2|TRBJ2-6|.
CATSEVIAGDSGANVLTF
TGTGCCACCAGTGAGGTTATAGCGGGGGACTCTGGGGCCAACGTCCTGACTTTC
>TRBV20-1|.|TRBJ2-1|few
CSVSWFPNGGNEQFF
TGCAGTGTTAGTTGGTTTCCTAATGGGGGGAATGAGCAGTTCTTC
>TRBV29-1|TRBD1|TRBJ1-2|.
CSVGQGLGYGYTF
TGCAGCGTTGGACAGGGTTTAGGATATGGCTACACCTTC
>TRBV7-2|.|TRBJ2-7|.
CASTRGDDSYEQYF
TGTGCCAGCACCCGGGGTGACGACAGTTACGAGCAGTACTTC
>TRBV6-1|.|TRBJ1-4|few
CASSSMQGLIPTNEKLFF
TGTGCCAGCAGCAGCATGCAGGGATTAATACCAACTAATGAAAAACTGTTTTTT
>TRBV4-1|TRBD2|TRBJ2-3|.
CASSQDLAGGPDTQYF
TGCGCCAGCAGCCAAGATCTAGCGGGGGGGCCAGATACGCAGTATTTT
>TRBV12-3/TRBV12-4|.|TRBJ1-2|.
CASSLSRGDGYTF
TGTGCCAGCAGTTTATCCCGGGGGGATGGCTACACCTTC
>TRBV6-2/TRBV6-3|.|TRBJ2-7|.
CASSYGLRSYEQYF
TGTGCCAGCAGTTACGGGCTACGCTCCTACGAGCAGTACTTC
>TRBV13|.|TRBJ2-1|.
CASSNGLTAYNEQFF
TGTGCCAGCAGCAACGGACTGACCGCCTACAATGAGCAGTTCTTC
>TRBV7-3|TRBD2|TRBJ2-1|.
CASSPWASGSADEQFF
TGTGCCAGCAGCCCCTGGGCTAGCGGGAGTGCGGATGAGCAGTTCTTC
>TRBV7-3|TRBD2|TRBJ2-7|.
CASSLLAGGEQYF
TGTGCCAGCAGCTTACTAGCGGGAGGGGAGCAGTACTTC
>TRBV19|.|TRBJ1-1|.
CASSMGRGPNTEAFF
TGTGCCAGTAGTATGGGGCGAGGGCCGAACACTGAAGCTTTCTTT
>TRBV6-1|.|TRBJ2-7|.
CASKKSSGAAYEQYF
TGTGCCAGCAAGAAGAGCAGTGGGGCAGCCTACGAGCAGTACTTC
>TRBV3-1|.|TRBJ2-5|.
CASSQAWQPETQYF
TGTGCCAGCAGCCAAGCGTGGCAGCCAGAGACCCAGTACTTC
>TRBV7-9|.|TRBJ1-1|few
CASSPEDSDEAFF
TGTGCCAGCAGCCCCGAGGACAGCGATGAAGCTTTCTTT
>TRBV7-3|.|TRBJ1-1|.
CASSPGHGSTEAFF
TGTGCCAGCAGCCCAGGTCATGGGAGCACTGAAGCTTTCTTT
>TRBV7-9|TRBD1|TRBJ2-5|.
CASSSDREAQYF
TGTGCCAGCAGCTCGGACAGGGAGGCCCAGTACTTC
>TRBV12-3/TRBV12-4|.|TRBJ2-3|.
CASLGGSTDTEYF
TGTGCCAGCCTAGGGGGAAGCACAGATACGGAGTATTTT
>TRBV6-1|TRBD2|TRBJ2-7|.
CASSGVAGLAGPVQYF
TGTGCCAGCAGCGGTGTGGCAGGACTAGCGGGGCCAGTTCAGTACTTC
>TRBV7-9|TRBD1|TRBJ2-7|.
CASSLFRQGIYEQYF
TGTGCCAGCAGCTTGTTCCGACAGGGAATCTACGAGCAGTACTTC
>TRBV7-9|.|TRBJ1-2|.
CASSGRDRLSYGYTF
TGTGCCAGCAGCGGGAGGGACCGACTTTCCTATGGCTACACCTTC
>TRBV28|TRBD2|TRBJ2-7|.
CASSFLTSGGFYEQYF
TGTGCCAGCAGTTTCCTTACTAGCGGGGGTTTCTACGAGCAGTACTTC
>TRBV20-1|TRBD2|TRBJ2-1|.
CSATLPTSGSNEQFF
TGCAGTGCAACCTTACCCACTAGCGGGAGCAATGAGCAGTTCTTC
>TRBV15|.|TRBJ2-5|few
CATSREGESWETQYF
TGTGCCACCAGCAGAGAGGGGGAGAGCTGGGAGACCCAGTACTTC
>TRBV29-1|.|TRBJ2-3|.
CSVFRDETQYF
TGCAGCGTGTTCAGGGACGAGACGCAGTATTTT
>TRBV30|TRBD1|TRBJ2-7|.
CAWIRGSEQYF
TGTGCCTGGATCAGGGGGAGCGAGCAGTACTTC
>TRBV5-1|TRBD1|TRBJ2-7|many
CASSFRTGAYEQYF
TGCGCCAGCAGCTTCCGGACAGGGGCTTACGAGCAGTACTTC
>TRBV20-1|.|TRBJ2-3|once
CSATAATSTDTQYF
TGCAGTGCTACAGCGGCTACTAGCACAGATACGCAGTATTTT
>TRBV9|TRBD2|TRBJ2-1|.
CASSVAPAGGSGGNEQFF
TGTGCCAGCAGCGTAGCCCCAGCTGGGGGTAGCGGGGGCAATGAGCAGTTCTTC